This T cell receptor (beta chain) derives from a study of blood T cell repertoires in COVID-19. Overall study context: COVID-19 samples from acute and convalescent phases originated in the United States, Italy and Spain. PBMCs, B-cell-depleted T cells, or T cells were the source of the cDNA or gDNA that made up the material.

Per the study methods: Estimated nucleated cell counts came from reference gene primer amplification. Sequencing was performed with immunoSEQ multiplex PCR; in TCRdb, only in-frame clones are kept and a portion is missing. That table supplies the V and J calls and clone size; D and trimming were determined from the DNA. The profile shows approximately 91,000 clones, about four fifths of them singletons. The CDR3 contains 15 residues. V gave up 5 bases and J gave up 6 bases; unmatched junction bases: 6. Germline V gene lookup returns CDR1 MNHEY and CDR2 SVGAGI. The chain uses TRBV6-5 and TRBJ1-5; TRBD1 agrees at 11 bases. This TCR derives from a human donor in a cohort sampled during active COVID-19. Material for sequencing was peripheral blood. The CDR3: CASSPGQGARQPQHF. CDR3 nucleotide sequence: TGTGCCAGCAGTCCCGGACAGGGGGCGCGTCAGCCCCAGCATTTT.